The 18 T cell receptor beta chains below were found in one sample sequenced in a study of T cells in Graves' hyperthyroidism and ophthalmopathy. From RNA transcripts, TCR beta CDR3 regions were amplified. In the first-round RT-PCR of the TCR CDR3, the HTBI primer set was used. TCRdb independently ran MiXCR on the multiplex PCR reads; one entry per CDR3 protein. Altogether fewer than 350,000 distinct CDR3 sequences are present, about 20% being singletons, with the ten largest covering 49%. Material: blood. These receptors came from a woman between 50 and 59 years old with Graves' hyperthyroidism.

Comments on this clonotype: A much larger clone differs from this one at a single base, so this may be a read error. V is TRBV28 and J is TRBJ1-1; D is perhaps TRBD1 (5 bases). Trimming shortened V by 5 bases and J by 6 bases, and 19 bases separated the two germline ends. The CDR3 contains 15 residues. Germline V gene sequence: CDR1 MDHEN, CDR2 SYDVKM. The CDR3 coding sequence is TGTGCCAGCAGTCCGGCACGGGGCCTGGCGGCTGAAGCTTTCTTT. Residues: CASSPARGLAAEAFF.

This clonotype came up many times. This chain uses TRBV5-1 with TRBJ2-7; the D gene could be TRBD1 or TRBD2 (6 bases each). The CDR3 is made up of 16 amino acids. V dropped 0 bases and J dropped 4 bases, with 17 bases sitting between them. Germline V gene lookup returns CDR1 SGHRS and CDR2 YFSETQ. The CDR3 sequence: CASSLVLGGPLYEQYV. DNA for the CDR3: TGCGCCAGCAGCTTGGTACTGGGGGGCCCACTTTACGAGCAGTACGTC.

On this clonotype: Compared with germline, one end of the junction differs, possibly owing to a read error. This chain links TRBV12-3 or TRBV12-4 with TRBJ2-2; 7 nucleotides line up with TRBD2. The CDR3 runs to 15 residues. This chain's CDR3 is CASSTGTTDTRELFF. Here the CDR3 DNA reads TGTGCCAGCAGCACCGGGACTACAGACACCCGGGAGCTGTTTTTT.

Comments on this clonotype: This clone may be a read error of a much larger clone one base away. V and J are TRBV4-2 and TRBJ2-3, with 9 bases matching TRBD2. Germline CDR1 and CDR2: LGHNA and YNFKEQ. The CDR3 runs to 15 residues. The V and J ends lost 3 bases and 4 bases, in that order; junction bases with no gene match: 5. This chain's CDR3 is CASSQMVAGADTQYF. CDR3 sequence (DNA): TGTGCCAGCAGCCAGATGGTAGCGGGAGCAGATACGCAGTATTTT.

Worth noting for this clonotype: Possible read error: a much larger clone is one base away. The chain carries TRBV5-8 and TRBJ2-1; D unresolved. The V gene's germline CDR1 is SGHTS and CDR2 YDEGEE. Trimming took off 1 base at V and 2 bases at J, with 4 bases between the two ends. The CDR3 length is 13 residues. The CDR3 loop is CASSLYTYNEQFF. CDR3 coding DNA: TGTGCCAGCAGCTTGTACACCTACAATGAGCAGTTCTTC. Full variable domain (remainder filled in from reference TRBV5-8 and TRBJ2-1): EAGVTQSPTHLIKTRGQQATLRCSPISGHTSVYWYQQALGLGLQFLLWYDEGEERNRGNFPPRFSGRQFPNYSSELNVNALELEDSALYLCASSLYTYNEQFFGPGTRLTVL.

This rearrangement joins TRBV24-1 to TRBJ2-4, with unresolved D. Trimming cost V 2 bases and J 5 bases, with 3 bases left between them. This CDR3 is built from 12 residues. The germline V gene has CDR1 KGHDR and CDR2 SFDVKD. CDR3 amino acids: CATSDSQNIQYF. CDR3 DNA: TGTGCCACCAGTGATTCTCAAAACATTCAGTACTTC.

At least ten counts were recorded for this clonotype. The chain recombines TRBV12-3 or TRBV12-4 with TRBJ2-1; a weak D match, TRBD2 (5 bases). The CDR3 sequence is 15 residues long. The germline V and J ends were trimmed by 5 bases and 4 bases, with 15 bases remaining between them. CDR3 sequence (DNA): TGTGCCAGCAGTCCTCGGGAATTCGGATACAATGAGCAGTTCTTC. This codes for CASSPREFGYNEQFF.

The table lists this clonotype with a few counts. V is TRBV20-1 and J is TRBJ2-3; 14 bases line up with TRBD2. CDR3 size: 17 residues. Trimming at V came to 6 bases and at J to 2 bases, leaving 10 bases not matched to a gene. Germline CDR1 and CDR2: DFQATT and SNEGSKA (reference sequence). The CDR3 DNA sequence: TGCAGTGCCCCGGGGACTAGCGGGAGATCCACCACAGATACGCAGTATTTT. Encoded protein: CSAPGTSGRSTTDTQYF.

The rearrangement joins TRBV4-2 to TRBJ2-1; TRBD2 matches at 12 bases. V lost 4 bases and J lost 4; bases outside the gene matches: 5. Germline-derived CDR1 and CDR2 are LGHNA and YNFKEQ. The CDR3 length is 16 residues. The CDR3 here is CASSPSTSGGYNEQFF. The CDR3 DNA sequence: TGTGCCAGCAGCCCCTCGACTAGCGGGGGATACAATGAGCAGTTCTTC.

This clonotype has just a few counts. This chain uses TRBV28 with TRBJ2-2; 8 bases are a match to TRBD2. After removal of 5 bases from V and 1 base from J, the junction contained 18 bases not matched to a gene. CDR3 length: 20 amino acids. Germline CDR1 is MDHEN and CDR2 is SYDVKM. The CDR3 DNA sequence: TGTGCCAGCAGTCCAAGAGCGGGAGCAAAGATTGGTTGGAACACCGGGGAGCTGTTTTTT. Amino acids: CASSPRAGAKIGWNTGELFF.

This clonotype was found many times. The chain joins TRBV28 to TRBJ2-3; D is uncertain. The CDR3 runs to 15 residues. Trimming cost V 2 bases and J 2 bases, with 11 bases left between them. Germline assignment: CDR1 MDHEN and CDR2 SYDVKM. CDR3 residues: CASSLGLRVTDTQYF. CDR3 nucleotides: TGTGCCAGCAGTTTAGGTCTTCGGGTCACAGATACGCAGTATTTT.

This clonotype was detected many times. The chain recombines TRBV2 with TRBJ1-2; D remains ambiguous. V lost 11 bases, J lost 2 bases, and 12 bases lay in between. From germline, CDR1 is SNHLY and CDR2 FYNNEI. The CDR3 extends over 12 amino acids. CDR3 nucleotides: TGTGCCCTAACCCCAGAGAACTATGGCTACACCTTC. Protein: CALTPENYGYTF. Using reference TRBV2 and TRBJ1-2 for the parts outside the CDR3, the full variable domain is EPEVTQTPSHQVTQMGQEVILRCVPISNHLYFYWYRQILGQKVEFLVSFYNNEISEKSEIFDDQFSVERPDGSNFTLKIRSTKLEDSAMYFCALTPENYGYTFGSGTRLTVV.

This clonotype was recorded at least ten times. CDR3 DNA sequence: TGTGCCAGCAGCCTCAACCCGGGACTGAGGAATCAAGAGACCCAGTACTTC. Encoded protein: CASSLNPGLRNQETQYF. This chain uses TRBV3-1 with TRBJ2-5, with D possibly being TRBD2 (6 bases). CDR3 length: 17 residues. V was cut by 4 bases and J by 2 bases, with 20 bases left in between. Looked up from germline, CDR1 is LGHDT and CDR2 is YNNKEL (reference sequence).

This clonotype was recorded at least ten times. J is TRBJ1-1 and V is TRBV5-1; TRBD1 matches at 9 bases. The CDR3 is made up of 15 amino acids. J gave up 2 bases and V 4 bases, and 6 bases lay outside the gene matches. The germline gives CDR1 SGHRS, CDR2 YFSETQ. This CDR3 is CASSGGTGRNTEAFF. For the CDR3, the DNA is TGCGCCAGCAGCGGCGGGACAGGGCGCAACACTGAAGCTTTCTTT.

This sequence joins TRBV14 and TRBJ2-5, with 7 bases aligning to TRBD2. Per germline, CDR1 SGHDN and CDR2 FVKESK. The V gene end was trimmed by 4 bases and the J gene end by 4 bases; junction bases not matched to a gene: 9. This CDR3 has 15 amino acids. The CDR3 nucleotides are TGTGCCAGCAGCCCCCGGTATGGGGAGGGAGAGACCCAGTACTTC. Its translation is CASSPRYGEGETQYF.

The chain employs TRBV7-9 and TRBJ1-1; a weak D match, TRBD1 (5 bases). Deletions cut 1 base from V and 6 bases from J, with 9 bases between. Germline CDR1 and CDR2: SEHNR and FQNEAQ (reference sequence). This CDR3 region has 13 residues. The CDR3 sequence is CASSLETGSEAFF. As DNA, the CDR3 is TGTGCCAGCAGCTTAGAAACAGGTTCTGAAGCTTTCTTT.

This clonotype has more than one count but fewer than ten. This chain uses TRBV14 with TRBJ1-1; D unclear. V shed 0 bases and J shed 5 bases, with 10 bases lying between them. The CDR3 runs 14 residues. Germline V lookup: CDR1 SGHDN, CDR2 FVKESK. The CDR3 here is CASSQDFGPTEAFF. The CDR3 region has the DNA TGTGCCAGCAGCCAAGATTTCGGGCCGACTGAAGCTTTCTTT.

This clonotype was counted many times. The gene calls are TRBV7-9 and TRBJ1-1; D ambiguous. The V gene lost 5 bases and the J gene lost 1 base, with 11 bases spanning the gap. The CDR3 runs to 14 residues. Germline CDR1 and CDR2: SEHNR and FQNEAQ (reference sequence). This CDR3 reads CASSPDRSNTEAFF. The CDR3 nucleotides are TGTGCCAGCAGCCCGGACCGGTCGAACACTGAAGCTTTCTTT.